A single sample is the source of the 17 T cell receptor beta chains below, sequenced in a study of CD4 T cells in relation to SARS-CoV-2 and coronaviruses. Libraries were prepared by immunoSEQ multiplex PCR; TCRdb keeps only in-frame clonotypes and omits some of them. The sample contains more than 30,000 clones, 75% to 90% of which appear only once. Sequenced input: memory CD4+ T cells from PBMCs. These TCRs come from an adult with COVID-19.

This chain connects TRBV11-2 to TRBJ2-7; TRBD2 aligns across 9 bases. Trimming took 0 bases from V and 3 from J; bases not matched to a gene: 3. The V gene's germline CDR1 is SGHAT and CDR2 FQNNGV. The CDR3 has 15 amino acids. CDR3: CASSLDQTSGYEQYF. CDR3 bases: TGTGCCAGCAGCTTAGATCAGACTAGCGGCTACGAGCAGTACTTC.

The table lists this clone with a count of one. The chain joins TRBV5-1 to TRBJ1-4; possible D gene TRBD1, 6 bases. CDR1 is SGHRS and CDR2 is YFSETQ in the germline V gene. With 5 bases removed from V and 8 bases from J, the gap between germline ends came to 19 bases. There are 15 residues in the CDR3. In DNA form, the CDR3 reads TGCGCCAGCAGAAATACAGGGTCGGGACAAGAAAAACTGTTTTTT. Translated: CASRNTGSGQEKLFF.

The V gene is TRBV7-8, the J gene TRBJ2-1, with 7 bases aligning to TRBD1. V lost 6 bases to trimming and J lost 3 bases; unmatched junction nucleotides: 5. Germline V gene sequence: CDR1 SGHVS, CDR2 FQNEAQ. The CDR3 spans 14 residues. The CDR3: CASSFRTGYNEQFF. In DNA form, the CDR3 reads TGTGCCAGCAGTTTTCGGACAGGCTACAATGAGCAGTTCTTC.

The rearrangement links TRBV2 to TRBJ2-1; the D is unclear. The germline V and J ends were trimmed by 6 bases and 5 bases, with 8 bases remaining between them. The germline V gene has CDR1 SNHLY and CDR2 FYNNEI. The CDR3 totals 12 residues. The CDR3 here is CASSPDNNEQFF. In nucleotides, the CDR3 is TGTGCCAGCAGCCCAGACAACAATGAGCAGTTCTTC.

A single count supports this clone. The chain joins TRBV19 to TRBJ1-1, with D unresolved. The CDR3 totals 15 residues. Trimming removed 0 bases at V and 3 bases at J, with 11 bases between. Germline assignment: CDR1 LNHDA and CDR2 SQIVND (reference sequence). The CDR3 sequence is CASSIDVSPDTEAFF. Written as DNA, the CDR3 is TGTGCCAGTAGTATAGATGTGAGTCCGGACACTGAAGCTTTCTTT.

This clone was counted once. The genes are TRBV5-1 and TRBJ2-7, with 9 bases identical to TRBD2. V shed 3 bases, J shed 3 bases, and the junction held 10 bases outside the gene matches. The germline V gene encodes CDR1 SGHRS and CDR2 YFSETQ. The CDR3 length is 16 residues. The CDR3 loop is CASSSLPSREGYEQYF. The CDR3 DNA reads TGCGCCAGCAGCTCCCTTCCTTCGCGGGAGGGCTACGAGCAGTACTTC. Looking up the rest from reference TRBV5-1 and TRBJ2-7 gives the full variable domain: KAGVTQTPRYLIKTRGQQVTLSCSPISGHRSVSWYQQTPGQGLQFLFEYFSETQRNKGNFPGRFSGRQFSNSRSEMNVSTLELGDSALYLCASSSLPSREGYEQYFGPGTRLTVT.

The chain uses TRBV9 and TRBJ2-3, with 11 bases lining up with TRBD2. CDR1 is SGDLS and CDR2 is YYNGEE in the germline V gene. J was trimmed by 2 bases and V by 4 bases; bases with no gene match: 9. This CDR3 region has 17 residues. The DNA of the CDR3 is TGTGCCAGCAGCTTTCCTAGACTAGCGGGAAACACAGATACGCAGTATTTT. Its translation: CASSFPRLAGNTDTQYF.

This clone was counted a few times. The V call is TRBV5-4, the J call TRBJ2-3; 8 nucleotides agree with TRBD1. V shed 1 base, J shed 0 bases, and the junction held 1 base outside the gene matches. Germline CDR1 and CDR2: SGHNT and YYREEE (reference sequence). The CDR3 spans 15 residues. The CDR3 DNA is TGTGCCAGCAGCTTGAGGGACAGGAGCACAGATACGCAGTATTTT. This sequence encodes CASSLRDRSTDTQYF.

The chain is built from TRBV9 and TRBJ2-1, with TRBD1 as a possible D gene (6 bases). CDR1 and CDR2 (germline): SGDLS, YYNGEE. The CDR3 is made up of 16 amino acids. Trimming left V 0 bases short and J 0 bases short, with 10 bases between. CDR3 coding DNA: TGTGCCAGCAGCGTAGAGGGGGACCTCTCCTACAATGAGCAGTTCTTC. Translated: CASSVEGDLSYNEQFF.

The sample holds one count of this clone. This chain connects TRBV28 to TRBJ1-4, with 7 bases identical to TRBD1. CDR1 and CDR2 from the germline V gene are MDHEN and SYDVKM. The CDR3 has 13 amino acids. J gave up 14 bases and V 6 bases, and 12 bases lay outside the gene matches. The DNA of the CDR3 is TGTGCCAGCAGACCCCCAGGGGGACGATCTCTGTTTTTT. Translated, it gives CASRPPGGRSLFF.

The chain is built from TRBV5-4 and TRBJ2-3; 13 positions match TRBD2. Germline V gene lookup returns CDR1 SGHNT and CDR2 YYREEE (reference sequence). The CDR3 runs to 17 residues. J gave up 1 base and V 3 bases, and 5 bases lay outside the gene matches. The CDR3 protein is CASSSGLAGVGTDTQYF. The CDR3 DNA is TGTGCCAGCAGCTCCGGACTAGCGGGAGTTGGCACAGATACGCAGTATTTT. Together with reference TRBV5-4 and TRBJ2-3, the CDR3 gives the full variable domain: ETGVTQSPTHLIKTRGQQVTLRCSSQSGHNTVSWYQQALGQGPQFIFQYYREEENGRGNFPPRFSGLQFPNYSSELNVNALELDDSALYLCASSSGLAGVGTDTQYFGPGTRLTVL.

In this sample, this clone turned up once. The chain uses TRBV18 and TRBJ2-5; D remains ambiguous. Germline V gene sequence: CDR1 KGHSH, CDR2 LQKENI. Trimming removed 6 bases at V and 4 bases at J, with 12 bases between. This CDR3 comprises 13 residues. As DNA, the CDR3 is TGTGCCAGCTCTGCCATGGTTTCAGAGACCCAGTACTTC. Translated, it gives CASSAMVSETQYF.

This chain joins TRBV29-1 and TRBJ1-2; weak D call: TRBD1 (5 bases). Germline loops: CDR1 SQVTM, CDR2 ANQGSEA. This CDR3 has 12 amino acids. Trimming took 7 bases from V and 0 from J, leaving 9 bases between them. The CDR3 protein is CSGKTANYGYTF. DNA for the CDR3: TGCAGCGGCAAGACAGCTAACTATGGCTACACCTTC.

The chain couples TRBV28 to TRBJ2-5; possible D gene TRBD2, 5 bases. The V end was cut by 6 bases, the J end by 2 bases, with 28 bases between. The CDR3 loop spans 19 amino acids. The germline gives CDR1 MDHEN, CDR2 SYDVKM. The CDR3 DNA sequence: TGTGCCAGCAGCCCTTTTGACGCGTTGTCCAGCGGAGCACAAGAGACCCAGTACTTC. This sequence encodes CASSPFDALSSGAQETQYF.

The V call is TRBV28, the J call TRBJ2-2; 7 bases are a match to TRBD1. The CDR3 runs to 20 residues. V dropped 1 base and J dropped 2; count of bases not matched to a gene: 16. CDR1 and CDR2 (germline): MDHEN, SYDVKM. The chain's CDR3 is CASSLSQGQSGTANTGELFF. The CDR3 nucleotides read TGTGCCAGCAGTTTATCCCAGGGACAGTCCGGCACCGCCAACACCGGGGAGCTGTTTTTT.

The chain joins TRBV2 to TRBJ2-6; TRBD1 aligns across 9 bases. The CDR3 has 17 residues. The V gene end was trimmed by 4 bases and the J gene end by 0 bases; junction bases not matched to a gene: 4. The germline gives CDR1 SNHLY, CDR2 FYNNEI. Here the CDR3 reads CASSAGTGISGANVLTF. As DNA, the CDR3 is TGTGCCAGCAGTGCGGGGACAGGGATCTCTGGGGCCAACGTCCTGACTTTC.

The rearrangement links TRBV3-1 (or the pseudogene TRBV3-2) to TRBJ2-5; TRBD2 matches at 9 bases. J lost 2 bases, V lost 0 bases, and 7 bases had no gene match. The CDR3 has 17 amino acids. The germline gives CDR1 LGHDT, CDR2 YNNKEL (reference sequence). CDR3: CASSQEGGLAGQETQYF. CDR3 nucleotides: TGTGCCAGCAGCCAAGAAGGCGGTCTAGCGGGACAAGAGACCCAGTACTTC.